These T cell receptor beta chains were read from a single sample in a study of blood T cells in healthy people across ages. TCRdb independently ran MiXCR on the 5' RACE reads; one entry per CDR3 protein. The data contain fewer than 600,000 distinct CDR3 sequences, about 29% of them singletons. These same data were also listed under a study on T cells of mothers and their children.

Sequencing input: blood. The receptors originated from a boy aged 2 to 10 in good health. CDR3s include the opening cysteine and the closing phenylalanine or tryptophan. The D gene is left open where the match is weak. Clone size, where shown, is once, few, many, or a class for clones that have expanded.

>TRBD1|TRBV5-1|-|TRBJ1-2
CASSLAPAGGDGYTF
TGCGCCAGCAGCTTGGCCCCGGCAGGGGGCGATGGCTACACCTTC
>-|TRBV12-3/TRBV12-4|few|TRBJ2-7
CASSFRRDPKSYEQYF
TGTGCCAGCAGTTTTCGCCGGGACCCTAAGTCCTACGAGCAGTACTTC
>TRBD1|TRBV9|-|TRBJ1-1
CASSGPAGQGEEEAFF
TGTGCCAGCAGCGGCCCAGCAGGACAGGGGGAAGAGGAAGCTTTCTTT
>-|TRBV19|-|TRBJ1-2
CATTTFWDGTNYGYTF
TGTGCCACCACTACGTTTTGGGACGGAACTAACTATGGCTACACCTTC
>TRBD2|TRBV2|-|TRBJ2-7
CASSPGISGRSYEQYF
TGTGCCAGCAGTCCGGGAATTAGCGGGAGGTCCTACGAGCAGTACTTC
>TRBD2|TRBV5-1|few|TRBJ2-3
CASSPGTSIDTQYF
TGCGCCAGCAGCCCCGGGACTAGCATAGATACGCAGTATTTT
>-|TRBV7-2|-|TRBJ1-2
CASSNGGGSTF
TGTGCCAGCAGCAATGGCGGGGGTTCGACCTTC
>-|TRBV5-5|-|TRBJ1-6
CASSLESEVLTLHF
TGTGCCAGCAGCTTGGAATCAGAAGTCCTCACCCTCCACTTT
>TRBD1|TRBV5-1|-|TRBJ1-5
CASSMDRGPQHF
TGCGCCAGCAGCATGGACAGGGGGCCCCAGCATTTT
>-|TRBV29-1|-|TRBJ2-3
CSVVPADTQYF
TGCAGCGTTGTTCCGGCAGATACGCAGTATTTT
>-|TRBV12-3/TRBV12-4|few|TRBJ2-1
CASSLTGTQDNEQFF
TGTGCCAGCAGTTTAACCGGGACCCAAGACAATGAGCAGTTCTTC
>-|TRBV18|-|TRBJ2-7
CASSPGRDEQYF
TGTGCCAGCTCACCGGGCAGGGACGAGCAGTACTTC
>-|TRBV4-1|few|TRBJ2-1
CASSHNARNEQFF
TGCGCCAGCAGCCACAATGCCCGCAACGAGCAGTTCTTC
>TRBD1|TRBV25-1|few|TRBJ2-7
CASSEPGAGGEQYF
TGTGCCAGCAGTGAACCCGGGGCAGGGGGCGAGCAGTACTTC
>-|TRBV27|few|TRBJ2-5
CASRAVVQETQYF
TGTGCCAGCAGGGCGGTGGTACAAGAGACCCAGTACTTC
>-|TRBV10-3|-|TRBJ1-2
CAISEGQRVTHGYTF
TGTGCCATCAGTGAAGGCCAAAGGGTAACGCATGGCTACACCTTC
>-|TRBV3-1|few|TRBJ2-1
CASSPSRDEQFF
TGTGCCAGCAGCCCAAGCAGAGATGAGCAGTTCTTC
>-|TRBV12-3/TRBV12-4|-|TRBJ2-3
CASKPSGAVGTDTQYF
TGTGCCAGCAAACCGTCTGGAGCAGTGGGCACAGATACGCAGTATTTT
>TRBD2|TRBV5-5|-|TRBJ2-3
CASSTSVRPTDTQYF
TGTGCCAGCAGTACTAGCGTTAGACCTACAGATACGCAGTATTTT
>-|TRBV18|few|TRBJ2-1
CASSPALLGDEQFF
TGTGCCAGCTCACCAGCCCTTCTGGGGGATGAGCAGTTCTTC
>-|TRBV12-3/TRBV12-4|-|TRBJ2-3
CASNPTRVRTDTQYF
TGTGCCAGCAATCCGACTAGAGTGAGAACAGATACGCAGTATTTT
>TRBD1|TRBV18|few|TRBJ2-7
CASSTGTVTYEQYF
TGTGCCAGCTCAACCGGGACAGTAACCTACGAGCAGTACTTC
>-|TRBV7-9|few|TRBJ2-3
CASSSLDTQYF
TGTGCCAGCAGCTCGCTTGATACGCAGTATTTT
>-|TRBV20-1|-|TRBJ2-7
CSARDTKIGGQTSYEQYF
TGCAGTGCTAGAGACACAAAAATCGGGGGACAAACTTCCTACGAGCAGTACTTC
>TRBD1|TRBV29-1|many|TRBJ1-4
CSVWTGPEKLFF
TGCAGCGTTTGGACAGGGCCTGAAAAACTGTTTTTT
>TRBD2|TRBV4-1|few|TRBJ2-3
CASSPRGLAGSTDTQYF
TGCGCCAGCAGCCCAAGGGGACTAGCGGGAAGCACAGATACGCAGTATTTT
>-|TRBV3-1|few|TRBJ2-1
CASSQIDEQFF
TGTGCCAGCAGCCAGATTGATGAGCAGTTCTTC
>-|TRBV21-1|-|TRBJ2-5
CASSKNGLAGGVLETQYF
TGTGCCAGCAGCAAAAATGGGCTAGCGGGAGGGGTATTGGAGACCCAGTACTTC
>-|TRBV3-1|-|TRBJ1-1
CASSQEGLGSAFF
TGTGCCAGCAGCCAAGAGGGACTTGGTTCAGCTTTCTTT
>TRBD1|TRBV9|-|TRBJ1-1
CASSGASTGDPPAFF
TGTGCCAGCAGCGGGGCATCGACAGGGGACCCTCCGGCTTTCTTT
>-|TRBV5-1|many|TRBJ2-5
CASSSTGARGLETQYF
TGCGCCAGCAGCTCGACCGGGGCGAGAGGGTTAGAGACCCAGTACTTC
>-|TRBV7-3|-|TRBJ2-5
CASSLGQPGETQYF
TGTGCCAGCAGCTTAGGTCAGCCGGGGGAGACCCAGTACTTC
>-|TRBV12-3/TRBV12-4|-|TRBJ1-2
CASSQDNLGYGYTF
TGTGCCAGCAGTCAAGACAATCTAGGCTATGGCTACACCTTC
>-|TRBV7-9|-|TRBJ1-1
CASRETLGGTEAFF
TGTGCCAGCAGAGAGACCTTGGGGGGGACTGAAGCTTTCTTT
>TRBD2|TRBV27|-|TRBJ2-3
CASSTYAGAPLDTQYF
TGTGCCAGCAGCACTTACGCGGGAGCCCCGTTGGATACGCAGTATTTT
>TRBD1|TRBV24-1|once|TRBJ2-3
CATSEGTGGNTDTQYF
TGTGCCACCAGTGAGGGGACAGGGGGAAATACAGATACGCAGTATTTT
>TRBD2|TRBV18|-|TRBJ2-3
CASSPLRVGLAGLRDTQYF
TGTGCCAGCTCACCCCTACGAGTAGGACTAGCGGGATTACGAGATACGCAGTATTTT
>-|TRBV7-2|once|TRBJ2-1
CASSHRGRNEQFF
TGTGCCAGCAGCCACAGAGGGCGTAATGAGCAGTTCTTC
>TRBD2|TRBV5-1|-|TRBJ2-1
CASSLGGMLGGRAALLNEQFF
TGCGCCAGCAGCTTGGGCGGCATGCTGGGCGGGAGGGCCGCTCTGTTAAATGAGCAGTTCTTC
>-|TRBV12-3/TRBV12-4|-|TRBJ2-1
CASSLVTLYNEQFF
TGTGCCAGCAGTTTAGTGACTCTCTACAATGAGCAGTTCTTC
>TRBD1|TRBV20-1|-|TRBJ1-6
CSAEEGRGRSSPLHF
TGCAGTGCCGAGGAGGGCAGGGGGCGTAGTTCACCCCTCCACTTT
>-|TRBV12-3/TRBV12-4|-|TRBJ2-7
CASSYGPGDEQYF
TGTGCCAGCAGTTACGGACCGGGAGACGAGCAGTACTTC
>-|TRBV5-1|-|TRBJ1-2
CASSPDVPQGYGYTF
TGCGCCAGCAGCCCAGATGTCCCTCAGGGCTATGGCTACACCTTC
>TRBD1|TRBV6-1|-|TRBJ1-5
CASSANLGGQGFPQHF
TGTGCCAGCAGTGCCAACCTTGGGGGACAGGGCTTTCCCCAGCATTTT
>-|TRBV11-1|few|TRBJ1-5
CASSSRGFNQPQHF
TGTGCCAGCAGCTCTAGGGGCTTCAATCAGCCCCAGCATTTT
>TRBD1|TRBV4-1|-|TRBJ1-2
CASSQDRRGQGTTNYGYTF
TGCGCCAGCAGCCAAGATAGGAGGGGACAGGGAACGACTAACTATGGCTACACCTTC
>-|TRBV10-3|few|TRBJ2-3
CAISGDRSHSPDTQYF
TGTGCCATCAGTGGAGACAGGAGCCATTCTCCAGATACGCAGTATTTT
>-|TRBV5-1|few|TRBJ2-1
CASSSRDPYNEQFF
TGCGCCAGCAGCAGCCGGGACCCCTACAATGAGCAGTTCTTC
>-|TRBV6-6|few|TRBJ2-5
CASSHGLSQETQYF
TGTGCCAGCAGCCATGGACTATCCCAAGAGACCCAGTACTTC
>-|TRBV9|few|TRBJ2-1
CASSTLLYNEQFF
TGTGCCAGTAGTACGCTTCTTTACAATGAGCAGTTCTTC
>-|TRBV29-1|-|TRBJ1-4
CSVYQWGNEKLFF
TGCAGCGTTTACCAGTGGGGGAATGAAAAACTGTTTTTT
>TRBD2|TRBV10-3|-|TRBJ2-3
CAISESTSGASTDTQYF
TGTGCCATCAGTGAGTCTACTAGCGGGGCCAGCACAGATACGCAGTATTTT
>TRBD1|TRBV4-1|-|TRBJ2-1
CASSQDRGGSYNEQFF
TGCGCCAGCAGCCAGGACAGGGGGGGCTCCTACAATGAGCAGTTCTTC